This T cell receptor beta chain derives from a study of blood T cell repertoires in COVID-19. Study-wide background: From T cells, B-cell-depleted T cells, or PBMCs came the material, which was cDNA or gDNA.

V shed 5 bases and J 5 bases; nucleotides not matched to a gene: 10. The CDR3 covers 16 residues. Germline V lookup: CDR1 LNHDA, CDR2 SQIVND (reference sequence). Sequenced by immunoSEQ multiplex PCR; TCRdb stores in-frame clones only, minus some. The sample carries tens of thousands of clones, around 90% recorded once. The chain links TRBV19 to TRBJ2-2, with TRBD1 identical over 8 bases. The sequence was collected from a woman in her 50s with active or convalescent COVID-19. Material for sequencing was peripheral blood. For the CDR3, the DNA is TGTGCCAGTAGTCTCCCAGGACAGGGTACAACCGGGGAGCTGTTTTTT. It codes for CASSLPGQGTTGELFF.